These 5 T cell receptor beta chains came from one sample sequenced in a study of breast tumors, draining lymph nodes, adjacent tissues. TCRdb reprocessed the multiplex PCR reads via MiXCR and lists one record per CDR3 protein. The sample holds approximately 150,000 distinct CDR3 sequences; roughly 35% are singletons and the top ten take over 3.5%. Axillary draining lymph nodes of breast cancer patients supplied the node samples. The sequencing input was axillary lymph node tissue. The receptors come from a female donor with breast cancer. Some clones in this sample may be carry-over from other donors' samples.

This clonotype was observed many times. CDR3 sequence reads: CASSVGGGYGYTF. For the CDR3, the DNA is TGTGCCAGTAGTGTAGGGGGTGGCTATGGCTACACCTTC. The chain links TRBV19 to TRBJ1-2; perhaps TRBD1 as D (6 bases). Trimming cost V 5 bases and J 4 bases, with 11 bases left between them. The length of the CDR3 is 13 residues. Germline lookup yields CDR1 LNHDA and CDR2 SQIVND (reference sequence).

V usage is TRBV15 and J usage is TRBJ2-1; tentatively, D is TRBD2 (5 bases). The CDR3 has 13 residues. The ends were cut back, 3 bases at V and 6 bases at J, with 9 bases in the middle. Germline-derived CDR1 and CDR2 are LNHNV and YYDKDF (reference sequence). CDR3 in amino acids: CATSSLTSNEQFF. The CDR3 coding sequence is TGTGCCACCAGCAGCCTAACTAGCAATGAGCAGTTCTTC.

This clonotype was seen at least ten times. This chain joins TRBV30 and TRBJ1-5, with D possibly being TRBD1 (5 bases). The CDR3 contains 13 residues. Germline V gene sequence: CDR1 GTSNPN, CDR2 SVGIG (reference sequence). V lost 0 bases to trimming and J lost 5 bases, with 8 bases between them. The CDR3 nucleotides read TGTGCCTGGAGTGTCCAGGGTCATCAGCCCCAGCATTTT. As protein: CAWSVQGHQPQHF.

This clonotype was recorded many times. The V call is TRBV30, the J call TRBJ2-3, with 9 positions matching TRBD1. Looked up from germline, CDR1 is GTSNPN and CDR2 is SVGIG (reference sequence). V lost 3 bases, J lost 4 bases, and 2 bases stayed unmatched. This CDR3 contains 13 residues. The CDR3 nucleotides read TGTGCCTGGAGGGACAGGGGACCAGATACGCAGTATTTT. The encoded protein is CAWRDRGPDTQYF.

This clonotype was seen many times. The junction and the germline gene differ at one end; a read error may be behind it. Here the CDR3 reads CASSGMGQGNIQSF. The CDR3 DNA is TGTGCCAGCAGCGGGATGGGACAGGGAAACATTCAGTCCTTC. The genes are TRBV9 and TRBJ2-4; 9 bases match TRBD1. CDR1 is SGDLS and CDR2 is YYNGEE in the germline V gene. The length of the CDR3 is 14 residues.